The 22 T cell receptor beta chains below were found in one sample sequenced in a study of cytomegalovirus exposure and HLA in healthy donors. It was with 60 Vbeta and 13 Jbeta primers that the PCR ran. Clones were sequenced by immunoSEQ multiplex PCR, and TCRdb holds only the in-frame ones, with some missing. The table shows 150,000 to 200,000 clones, with about 80% occurring only once. The source material was PBMCs. The receptors here all came from a woman aged 25-40 years in good health and CMV-seropositive.

This clone was recorded once. V and J are TRBV5-1 and TRBJ2-5; D is possibly TRBD2 (6 bases). The end of the DNA fits TRBJ2-7 better, so the J call may be wrong. Germline CDR1 reads SGHRS; CDR2 reads YFSETQ. CDR3 length: 14 amino acids. The CDR3 protein is CASSSGPSDYEQYF. The CDR3, as DNA: TGCGCCAGCAGCTCTGGGCCTAGCGACTACGAGCAGTACTTC.

The gene calls are TRBV10-3 and TRBJ2-5, with D possibly matching TRBD2 (6 bases). The CDR3 totals 16 residues. CDR1 and CDR2 (germline): ENHRY, SYGVKD. V lost 9 bases to trimming and J lost 0 bases, with 20 bases between them. The CDR3 loop reads CAMFNPCGEDQETQYF. CDR3 coding DNA: TGTGCCATGTTCAACCCCTGCGGGGAAGACCAAGAGACCCAGTACTTC.

The chain carries TRBV11-2 and TRBJ2-4; 9 bases align to TRBD2. The V segment lost 1 base and the J segment 7 bases; nucleotides outside the gene matches: 11. Germline values: CDR1 SGHAT, CDR2 FQNNGV. The CDR3 contains 17 residues. CDR3 sequence: CASSLAGLASIGNIQYF. The CDR3 nucleotides are TGTGCCAGCAGCTTAGCCGGACTAGCGTCTATAGGGAACATTCAGTACTTC.

This sequence joins TRBV19 and TRBJ2-1; 9 nucleotides align to TRBD2. The CDR3 has 13 residues. J gave up 11 bases and V 6 bases, and 8 bases lay outside the gene matches. Germline assignment: CDR1 LNHDA and CDR2 SQIVND (reference sequence). Written as DNA, the CDR3 is TGTGCCAGTAGGGAGCGGCGGGAGGGCCAGCAGTTCTTC. Its protein product is CASRERREGQQFF.

This clone was seen a single time. V is TRBV5-1 and J is TRBJ1-2, with a weak D call TRBD1 (6 bases). Germline-derived CDR1 and CDR2 are SGHRS and YFSETQ. The CDR3 has 17 amino acids. Trimming stripped 4 bases from V and 1 base from J, with 20 bases between. The CDR3 bases are TGCGCCAGCAGCGTCTCCTCCACAGGGATTGATAACTATGGCTACACCTTC. As protein: CASSVSSTGIDNYGYTF.

This sequence joins TRBV12-5 and TRBJ1-2; the match to TRBD1 covers 7 bases. Germline-derived CDR1 and CDR2 are LGHNT and FRNRAP. This CDR3 comprises 14 residues. Germline trimming cut 9 bases from V and 2 bases from J; bases unmatched to any gene: 9. The CDR3 reads CASRQGGSNYGYTF. CDR3 DNA sequence: TGTGCTAGCCGGCAGGGGGGTTCCAACTATGGCTACACCTTC.

Only a few counts were recorded for this clone. The chain has TRBV5-1 and TRBJ1-2; 7 nucleotides agree with TRBD1. V shed 3 bases and J 8 bases; nucleotides not matched to a gene: 4. The CDR3 spans 12 residues. Germline V gene sequence: CDR1 SGHRS, CDR2 YFSETQ. Here the CDR3 reads CASSSTGDGYTF. CDR3 in DNA: TGCGCCAGCAGCTCCACAGGGGACGGCTACACCTTC.

This chain links TRBV7-9 with TRBJ1-2; D uncertain. This CDR3 is built from 12 residues. Deletions cut 5 bases from V and 6 bases from J, with 10 bases between. In germline, CDR1 is SEHNR, CDR2 FQNEAQ (reference sequence). The CDR3, as DNA: TGTGCCAGCAGCATGTTGAGGGATGGCTACACCTTC. This encodes CASSMLRDGYTF.

The chain joins TRBV11-1 to TRBJ1-1; D gene unclear. The CDR3 runs to 15 residues. CDR1 SGHAT and CDR2 FQDESV come from the germline V gene (reference sequence). The V and J ends lost 4 bases and 2 bases respectively, with 14 bases between them. CDR3 residues: CASSSTVTVNTEAFF. CDR3 bases: TGTGCCAGCAGCTCCACCGTCACAGTTAACACTGAAGCTTTCTTT.

This clone was seen repeatedly, ten times or more. Other DNA variants within this sample encode the same CDR3. The V call is TRBV29-1, the J call TRBJ1-1; D is perhaps TRBD1 (5 bases). V was pared by 4 bases and J by 0 bases, with 6 bases between. The CDR3 has 12 amino acids. Germline-derived CDR1 and CDR2 are SQVTM and ANQGSEA. This CDR3 is CSVGGVNTEAFF. The CDR3 nucleotides are TGCAGCGTTGGGGGGGTGAACACTGAAGCTTTCTTT.

There are a few counts of this clone. The chain is built from TRBV29-1 and TRBJ1-2, with 8 bases aligning to TRBD1. Germline-derived CDR1 and CDR2 are SQVTM and ANQGSEA. The ends lost 6 bases at V and 1 base at J; junction bases unmatched: 7. This CDR3 has 14 residues. The CDR3 nucleotides are TGCAGCGTCCAGACAGGGGATTATAACTATGGCTACACCTTC. It translates to CSVQTGDYNYGYTF.

The chain carries TRBV4-3 and TRBJ1-2; TRBD1 matches 7 bases. J gave up 8 bases and V 2 bases, and 8 bases lay outside the gene matches. Germline V gene data show CDR1 as LGHNA and CDR2 as YSLEER. There are 14 residues in the CDR3. The CDR3 DNA reads TGCGCCAGCAGCCAATACTTAGGGGGCAGGGGCTACACCTTC. As protein: CASSQYLGGRGYTF.

This chain uses TRBV28 with TRBJ1-6; 9 nucleotides align to TRBD1. The CDR3 is made up of 18 amino acids. Germline V gene sequence: CDR1 MDHEN, CDR2 SYDVKM. J lost 9 bases, V lost 3 bases, and 15 bases had no gene match. CDR3 protein: CASSFINLRDREGSPLHF. CDR3 sequence (DNA): TGTGCCAGCAGTTTCATCAACCTCCGGGACAGGGAGGGTTCACCCCTCCACTTT.

DNA for the CDR3: TGTGCCAGCAGACCCGACAGGGCCTACGAGCAGTACTTC. Protein sequence: CASRPDRAYEQYF. The J gene is TRBJ2-7, the V gene TRBV2; 7 nucleotides line up with TRBD1. The trim removed 6 bases at V and 2 bases at J, leaving 4 bases unmatched. The germline V gene has CDR1 SNHLY and CDR2 FYNNEI. The CDR3 loop spans 13 amino acids.

This clone was detected only once. The chain joins TRBV11-2 to TRBJ2-7; weak D call: TRBD2 (5 bases). There are 15 residues in the CDR3. The germline V gene encodes CDR1 SGHAT and CDR2 FQNNGV. V was cut by 5 bases and J by 2 bases, with 16 bases left in between. CDR3 nucleotide sequence: TGTGCCAGCAGCCTTCTCCGGGAACCAACCTACGAGCAGTACTTC. Residues: CASSLLREPTYEQYF.

CDR3 sequence (DNA): TGCGCCAGCAGCGGAAGGGACAGGGTAGGAACAGATACGCAGTATTTT. Translating it yields CASSGRDRVGTDTQYF. The rearrangement uses TRBV5-1 and TRBJ2-3, with 9 positions matching TRBD1. The CDR3 extends over 16 amino acids. Germline loops: CDR1 SGHRS, CDR2 YFSETQ. The V segment lost 4 bases and the J segment 3 bases; nucleotides outside the gene matches: 9.

The V gene is TRBV6-6, the J gene TRBJ2-2; D unclear. V was clipped by 0 bases and J by 4 bases, with 9 bases between them. This CDR3 region has 15 residues. The germline CDR1 and CDR2 sequences are MNHNY and SVGAGI (reference sequence). The chain's CDR3 is CASSYSGSSTGELFF. In DNA form, the CDR3 reads TGTGCCAGCAGTTACTCTGGTAGCAGCACCGGGGAGCTGTTTTTT.

This rearrangement joins TRBV30 to TRBJ1-5; tentatively, D is TRBD1 (5 bases). There are 13 residues in the CDR3. Germline lookup yields CDR1 GTSNPN and CDR2 SVGIG (reference sequence). The V end lost 1 base, the J end lost 6 bases, and 10 bases lay between the germline ends. CDR3 nucleotides: TGTGCCTGGAGTGATGGGGCCAGTCAGCCCCAGCATTTT. This translates into CAWSDGASQPQHF. Complete variable domain (other parts from reference TRBV30 and TRBJ1-5): SQTIHQWPATLVQPVGSPLSLECTVEGTSNPNLYWYRQAAGRGLQLLFYSVGIGQISSEVPQNLSASRPQDRQFILSSKKLLLSDSGFYLCAWSDGASQPQHFGDGTRLSIL.

The chain combines TRBV7-8 with TRBJ1-5; D perhaps matches TRBD1 (6 bases). V lost 5 bases, J lost 8 bases, and 10 bases lay in between. CDR3 size: 12 residues. The germline V gene encodes CDR1 SGHVS and CDR2 FQNEAQ. The CDR3 reads CASSPRGKPQHF. Written as DNA, the CDR3 is TGTGCCAGCAGCCCGAGGGGGAAGCCCCAGCATTTT.

This chain uses TRBV6-5 with TRBJ2-5, with a possible D match to TRBD1 (5 bases). The CDR3 totals 13 residues. V was cut by 0 bases and J by 8 bases, with 10 bases left in between. The V gene's germline CDR1 is MNHEY and CDR2 SVGAGI. CDR3 residues: CASSYSGQGTQYF. In DNA, the CDR3 is TGTGCCAGCAGTTACTCAGGTCAGGGCACCCAGTACTTC.

A few counts support this clone. The rearrangement links TRBV2 to TRBJ2-3; D is uncertain. V shed 2 bases and J shed 0 bases, with 9 bases lying between them. This CDR3 contains 15 residues. Germline V gives CDR1 SNHLY, CDR2 FYNNEI. DNA of the CDR3: TGTGCCAGCAGTGAAAATGTCCTTAGCACAGATACGCAGTATTTT. It is translated as CASSENVLSTDTQYF. Supplemented by reference TRBV2 and TRBJ2-3, the full variable domain reads EPEVTQTPSHQVTQMGQEVILRCVPISNHLYFYWYRQILGQKVEFLVSFYNNEISEKSEIFDDQFSVERPDGSNFTLKIRSTKLEDSAMYFCASSENVLSTDTQYFGPGTRLTVL.

The rearrangement links TRBV7-9 to TRBJ1-3, with D perhaps matching TRBD1 (5 bases). Germline V gives CDR1 SEHNR, CDR2 FQNEAQ (reference sequence). The CDR3 covers 15 residues. The V end was cut by 3 bases, the J end by 5 bases, with 14 bases between. CDR3 residues: CASSLQGGIRNTIYF. The CDR3 bases are TGTGCCAGCAGCTTGCAGGGAGGTATTAGAAACACCATATATTTT.